The TCR beta chain under discussion was sequenced for a study of blood T cells in healthy people across ages. As concerns this clonotype: Its antigen is as yet unknown.

Using a J-beta primer mix together with a sample-barcoded 5' primer, a second PCR was run for roughly 7 to 12 cycles. TCRdb re-analysed the 5' RACE reads in MiXCR, keeping a single row per CDR3 protein. This sample has approximately 1.5 million distinct CDR3 sequences, with roughly 32% found just once. In each sample, at least 6 million PBMCs were isolated. Study-wide results and caveats: Because donor CMV status was unknown, expanded clonotype changes were possibly confounded.

The CDR3 has 12 amino acids. V gave up 8 bases and J gave up 4 bases; unmatched junction bases: 7. CDR1 is SQVTM and CDR2 is ANQGSEA in the germline V gene. The chain couples TRBV29-1 to TRBJ1-1, with 7 positions matching TRBD1. Sequenced material: blood. The source is a woman aged 30 to 39 in good health. As DNA, the CDR3 is TGCAGCATCTACAGGGGTGTCACTGAAGCTTTCTTT. As protein: CSIYRGVTEAFF.